These 3 T cell receptor beta chains were sequenced from one sample in a study of blood T cell repertoires in COVID-19. Produced via immunoSEQ multiplex PCR; TCRdb's table is partial and in-frame only. The sample has 330,000 or so clones, 87% seen once. The sample comprised peripheral blood. The receptors were sampled from a young man with COVID-19, enrolled during active disease.

The chain uses TRBV9 and TRBJ1-1; D call uncertain. CDR3 length: 14 amino acids. Trimming shortened V by 1 base and J by 1 base, and 8 bases separated the two germline ends. Germline V CDR1 and CDR2: SGDLS, YYNGEE. CDR3 nucleotide sequence: TGTGCCAGCAGCGTAAACGGGAGGAACACTGAAGCTTTCTTT. It specifies CASSVNGRNTEAFF.

The chain joins TRBV4-3 to TRBJ2-7, with D perhaps TRBD2 (5 bases). The CDR3 is 14 amino acids. From germline, CDR1 is LGHNA and CDR2 YSLEER. Trimming left V 1 base short and J 3 bases short, with 10 bases between. The CDR3 loop reads CASSQGLPGYEQYF. For the CDR3, the DNA is TGCGCCAGCAGCCAAGGACTACCCGGCTACGAGCAGTACTTC.

V and J are TRBV6-5 and TRBJ1-1; D not certain. CDR1 is MNHEY, CDR2 SVGAGI, per germline. The CDR3 covers 13 residues. The V end lost 0 bases, the J end lost 4 bases, and 6 bases lay between the germline ends. CDR3 region: CASSYSSVTEAFF. CDR3 in DNA: TGTGCCAGCAGTTACTCTTCTGTCACTGAAGCTTTCTTT.